The 9 T cell receptor beta chains presented below share a single source sample, sequenced in a study of cytomegalovirus exposure and HLA in healthy donors. The PCR used 60 Vbeta and 13 Jbeta primers. Here immunoSEQ multiplex PCR was the method, and the copy in TCRdb shows in-frame clones only, minus some. The sample lists about 98,000 clones; over 70% were seen once. Material: PBMCs. The receptors were sampled from a man younger than 35 in good health and CMV-seropositive.

The chain is built from TRBV2 and TRBJ2-5; 9 nucleotides align to TRBD1. There are 13 residues in the CDR3. V lost 6 bases to trimming and J lost 4 bases; unmatched junction nucleotides: 3. Germline values: CDR1 SNHLY, CDR2 FYNNEI. Here the CDR3 reads CASRQGARETQYF. CDR3 coding DNA: TGTGCCAGCAGACAGGGGGCCAGAGAGACCCAGTACTTC.

The rearrangement links TRBV10-2 to TRBJ1-1; perhaps TRBD1 as D (5 bases). V was trimmed by 4 bases and J by 5 bases, leaving 11 bases between them. CDR1 is WSHSY, CDR2 SAAADI, per germline. The CDR3 has 13 amino acids. DNA for the CDR3: TGCGCCAGCAGTGCAGGGTTTGGGACTGAAGCTTTCTTT. This codes for CASSAGFGTEAFF.

The gene calls are TRBV7-9 and TRBJ2-3, with a possible D match to TRBD2 (7 bases). The CDR3 is made up of 15 amino acids. Germline V lookup: CDR1 SEHNR, CDR2 FQNEAQ (reference sequence). Trimming took off 5 bases at V and 2 bases at J, with 14 bases between the two ends. This CDR3 is CASSLLGGPTDTQYF. CDR3 bases: TGTGCCAGCAGCCTTCTCGGGGGGCCCACAGATACGCAGTATTTT.

Points on this clone: The final CDR3 position lacks the conserved phenylalanine or tryptophan, pointing to a likely read error. The rearrangement uses TRBV13 and TRBJ1-6; D is unclear. Germline assignment: CDR1 PRHDT and CDR2 FYEKMQ (reference sequence). V gave up 6 bases and J gave up 5 bases, with 5 bases separating them. The CDR3 is made up of 12 amino acids. CDR3 sequence reads: CASSIDNSPLHL. As DNA, the CDR3 is TGTGCCAGCAGTATAGATAATTCACCCCTCCACCTT.

The J gene is TRBJ1-6, the V gene TRBV25-1; TRBD1 is a possible D gene (5 bases). V was cut by 6 bases and J by 7 bases, with 7 bases left in between. The CDR3 spans 12 residues. Germline CDR1 MGHDK, CDR2 SYGVNS. CDR3 sequence: CASRAGNSPLHF. The CDR3 region has the DNA TGTGCCAGCAGAGCAGGGAATTCACCCCTCCACTTT.

V usage is TRBV28 and J usage is TRBJ2-2; TRBD2 aligns across 7 bases. V gave up 8 bases and J gave up 1 base; unmatched junction bases: 22. Looked up from germline, CDR1 is MDHEN and CDR2 is SYDVKM. The CDR3 totals 20 residues. The CDR3 reads CASRTPGPKPGGWNTGELFF. The CDR3 DNA follows: TGTGCCAGCCGAACTCCGGGACCCAAACCCGGGGGGTGGAACACCGGGGAGCTGTTTTTT.

The CDR3 DNA reads TGCGCCAGCAGTGGCACAGGACAGGCGGATGGCTACACCTTC. The encoded protein is CASSGTGQADGYTF. This chain joins TRBV10-2 and TRBJ1-2; TRBD1 matches at 7 bases. V dropped 4 bases and J dropped 6; count of bases not matched to a gene: 8. The CDR3 sequence is 14 residues long. The germline V gene encodes CDR1 WSHSY and CDR2 SAAADI.

V and J are TRBV29-1 and TRBJ2-5; 10 bases are a match to TRBD2. Germline lookup yields CDR1 SQVTM and CDR2 ANQGSEA. CDR3 size: 14 residues. Trimming removed 7 bases from V and 5 bases from J; junction bases left unmatched: 10. In DNA, the CDR3 is TGCAGCGGATTCCTAGCGGGGGCGGTGGAGACCCAGTACTTC. This encodes CSGFLAGAVETQYF.

The gene calls are TRBV29-1 and TRBJ2-5, with 11 bases matching TRBD2. J lost 5 bases, V lost 7 bases, and 6 bases had no gene match. CDR1 and CDR2 from the germline V gene are SQVTM and ANQGSEA. CDR3 size: 13 residues. Written as DNA, the CDR3 is TGCAGCGCGACTAGCGGGGTCATGGAGACCCAGTACTTC. This encodes CSATSGVMETQYF.